Listed here are 12 T cell receptor beta chains from one sample, sequenced in a study of identical twins (TCRdb year 2016). Libraries were prepared through 5' RACE. Instrument on record: Illumina HiSeq 2000. Using fastp at Q25 and MiXCR, TCRdb reprocessed the public reads and kept productive beta chains. Every CDR3 protein is listed once, alongside the most common genes and DNA of its rows. A total of a few hundred thousand distinct CDR3 sequences appear in this sample, 13% to 15% of them only once. The ten most abundant clones make up about 0.97% of the sample. This sample also appeared in a second study, on yellow fever vaccine responses in identical twins.

The sequencing input was CD4+ T cells sorted from blood. The receptors derive from a woman under 30 in good health.

This clonotype was seen a few times. The gene calls are TRBV18 and TRBJ2-7; TRBD2 agrees at 8 bases. CDR3 size: 14 residues. The V gene's germline CDR1 is KGHSH and CDR2 LQKENI. The junction had 6 bases not matched to a gene; V was cut back by 3 bases and J by 5 bases. CDR3 DNA sequence: TGTGCCAGCTCACCTACGGGGGGGAGCGACGAGCAGTACTTC. Protein product: CASSPTGGSDEQYF.

This clonotype was seen ten or more times. The chain has TRBV3-1 and TRBJ2-3; D not resolved. Germline lookup yields CDR1 LGHDT and CDR2 YNNKEL (reference sequence). Between the trimmed V and J ends, which lost 1 base and 3 bases, there was a span of 11 bases. This CDR3 is 15 amino acids long. As DNA, the CDR3 is TGTGCCAGCAGCCAAGGATCTGCGCTAACAGATACGCAGTATTTT. Amino acid sequence: CASSQGSALTDTQYF.

This clonotype came up a few times. CDR3 DNA sequence: TGCAGTGCCTTCAAGCCGGGCAGCTCCTACGAGCAGTACTTC. Encoded protein: CSAFKPGSSYEQYF. The V call is TRBV20-1, the J call TRBJ2-7; D is undetermined. The CDR3 has 14 amino acids. Germline CDR1 is DFQATT and CDR2 is SNEGSKA (reference sequence). V was trimmed by 6 bases and J by 0 bases, leaving 15 bases between them.

The chain has TRBV19 and TRBJ1-1; a weak D match, TRBD1 (5 bases). The germline V gene has CDR1 LNHDA and CDR2 SQIVND (reference sequence). The ends were cut back, 4 bases at V and 1 base at J, with 19 bases in the middle. The CDR3 has 17 amino acids. The CDR3 DNA reads TGTGCCAGTAGTAACGGACGAATACGGGGACCGAACACTGAAGCTTTCTTT. This sequence encodes CASSNGRIRGPNTEAFF.

The rearrangement links TRBV13 to TRBJ2-7; TRBD1 aligns across 9 bases. CDR3 length equals 15 residues. Per the germline V gene, CDR1 is PRHDT and CDR2 is FYEKMQ (reference sequence). V dropped 4 bases and J dropped 5; count of bases not matched to a gene: 9. CDR3 sequence (DNA): TGTGCCAGCAGCTCCCTCGGGACAGGGTACGACGAGCAGTACTTC. Protein: CASSSLGTGYDEQYF.

This clonotype was picked up a small number of times. The chain joins TRBV28 to TRBJ1-5; D remains unclear. The V and J ends lost 3 bases and 0 bases respectively, with 9 bases between them. From germline, CDR1 is MDHEN and CDR2 SYDVKM. This CDR3 is built from 15 residues. CDR3 nucleotide sequence: TGTGCCAGCAGTTTTTCAGACTATAGCAATCAGCCCCAGCATTTT. Encoded protein: CASSFSDYSNQPQHF.

By proportion, this clonotype is medium-sized. The V gene is TRBV5-5, the J gene TRBJ2-1; D may be TRBD1 or TRBD2 (5 bases each). V was trimmed by 4 bases and J by 9 bases, leaving 14 bases between them. The CDR3 covers 13 residues. Germline CDR1 reads SGHKS; CDR2 reads YYEKEE (reference sequence). The CDR3 loop is CASSPPRGTEQFF. Written as DNA, the CDR3 is TGTGCCAGCAGCCCCCCGAGGGGTACTGAGCAGTTCTTC. The whole variable domain, filled in from reference TRBV5-5 and TRBJ2-1, reads DAGVTQSPTHLIKTRGQQVTLRCSPISGHKSVSWYQQVLGQGPQFIFQYYEKEERGRGNFPDRFSARQFPNYSSELNVNALLLGDSALYLCASSPPRGTEQFFGPGTRLTVL.

The rearrangement links TRBV28 to TRBJ2-3, with D maybe TRBD1 (7 bases). V shed 5 bases and J shed 3 bases, with 15 bases lying between them. The germline CDR1 and CDR2 sequences are MDHEN and SYDVKM. The CDR3 loop spans 15 amino acids. The CDR3 bases are TGTGCCAGCAGTATCGCGGCAGGGGGGACAGATACGCAGTATTTT. This sequence encodes CASSIAAGGTDTQYF.

The table lists this clonotype with a few counts. J is TRBJ2-3 and V is TRBV7-9; perhaps TRBD2 as D (5 bases). Germline V gene lookup returns CDR1 SEHNR and CDR2 FQNEAQ (reference sequence). Trimming left V 1 base short and J 6 bases short, with 11 bases between. CDR3 length: 14 amino acids. DNA for the CDR3: TGTGCCAGCAGCTTAGACGGGCCGGGGGATACGCAGTATTTT. Protein sequence: CASSLDGPGDTQYF.

This clonotype was recorded a few times. The genes are TRBV20-1 and TRBJ2-1, with D possibly being TRBD2 (5 bases). The CDR3 contains 13 residues. Germline CDR1 reads DFQATT; CDR2 reads SNEGSKA (reference sequence). Trimming removed 1 base at V and 3 bases at J, with 7 bases between. CDR3 DNA: TGCAGTGCTAGAGGAGGGCACTACAATGAGCAGTTCTTC. This gives the protein CSARGGHYNEQFF.

The rearrangement links TRBV5-1 to TRBJ2-7, with 10 bases identical to TRBD2. This CDR3 is built from 14 residues. From germline, CDR1 is SGHRS and CDR2 YFSETQ. V lost 7 bases, J lost 5 bases, and 9 bases stayed unmatched. CDR3 coding DNA: TGCGCCAGCGCAAGCGGGAGGGCCGCGAACGAGCAGTACTTC. Translation: CASASGRAANEQYF. Combining the CDR3 with reference TRBV5-1 and TRBJ2-7 gives the whole variable domain KAGVTQTPRYLIKTRGQQVTLSCSPISGHRSVSWYQQTPGQGLQFLFEYFSETQRNKGNFPGRFSGRQFSNSRSEMNVSTLELGDSALYLCASASGRAANEQYFGPGTRLTVT.

This clonotype occurred a few times. V usage is TRBV12-3 or TRBV12-4 and J usage is TRBJ1-5; 9 bases fit TRBD1. The trim removed 4 bases at V and 7 bases at J, leaving 14 bases unmatched. The CDR3 sequence is 17 residues long. DNA for the CDR3: TGTGCCAGCAGTTACCAGCCGGGACAGGGTGCGGGGCAGCCCCAGCATTTT. The encoded protein is CASSYQPGQGAGQPQHF.